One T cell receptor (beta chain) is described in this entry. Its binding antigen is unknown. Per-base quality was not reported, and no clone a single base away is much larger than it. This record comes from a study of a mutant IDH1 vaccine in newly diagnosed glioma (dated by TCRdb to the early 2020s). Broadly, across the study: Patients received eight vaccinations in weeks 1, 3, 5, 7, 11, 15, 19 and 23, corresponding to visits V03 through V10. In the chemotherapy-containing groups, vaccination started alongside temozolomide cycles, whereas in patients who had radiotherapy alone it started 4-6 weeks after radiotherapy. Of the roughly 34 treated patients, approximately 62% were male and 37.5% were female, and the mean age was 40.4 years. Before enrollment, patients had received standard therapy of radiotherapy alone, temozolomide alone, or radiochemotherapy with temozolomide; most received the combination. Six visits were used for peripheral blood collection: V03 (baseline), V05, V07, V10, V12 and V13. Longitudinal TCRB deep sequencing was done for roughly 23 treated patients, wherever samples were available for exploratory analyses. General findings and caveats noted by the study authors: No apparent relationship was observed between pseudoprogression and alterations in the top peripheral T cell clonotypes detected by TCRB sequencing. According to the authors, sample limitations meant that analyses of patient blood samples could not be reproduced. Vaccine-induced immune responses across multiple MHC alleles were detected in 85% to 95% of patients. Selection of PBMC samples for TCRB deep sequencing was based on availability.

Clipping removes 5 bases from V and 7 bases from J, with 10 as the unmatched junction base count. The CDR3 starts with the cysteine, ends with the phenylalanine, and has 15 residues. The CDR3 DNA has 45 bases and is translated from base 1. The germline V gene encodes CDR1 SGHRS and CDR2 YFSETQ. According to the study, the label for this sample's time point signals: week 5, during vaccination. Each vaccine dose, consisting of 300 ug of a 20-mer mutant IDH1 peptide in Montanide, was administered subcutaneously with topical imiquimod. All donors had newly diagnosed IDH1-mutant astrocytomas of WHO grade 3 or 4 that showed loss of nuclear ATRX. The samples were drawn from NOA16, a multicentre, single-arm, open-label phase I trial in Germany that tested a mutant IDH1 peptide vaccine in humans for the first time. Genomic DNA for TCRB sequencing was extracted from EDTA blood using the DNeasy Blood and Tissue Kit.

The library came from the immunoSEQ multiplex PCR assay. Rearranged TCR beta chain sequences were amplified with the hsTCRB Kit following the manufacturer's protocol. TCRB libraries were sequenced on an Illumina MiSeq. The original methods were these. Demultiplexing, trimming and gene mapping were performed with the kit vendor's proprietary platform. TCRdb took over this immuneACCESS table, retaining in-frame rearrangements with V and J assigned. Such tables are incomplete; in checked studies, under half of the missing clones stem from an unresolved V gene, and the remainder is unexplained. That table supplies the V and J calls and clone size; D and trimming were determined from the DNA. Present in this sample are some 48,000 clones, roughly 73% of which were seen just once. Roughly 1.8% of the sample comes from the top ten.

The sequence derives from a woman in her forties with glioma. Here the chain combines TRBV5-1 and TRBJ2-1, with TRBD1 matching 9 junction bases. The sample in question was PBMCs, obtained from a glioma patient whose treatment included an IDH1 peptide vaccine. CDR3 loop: CASSPGTGLPNEQFF. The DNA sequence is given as TGCGCCAGCAGTCCCGGGACAGGGCTCCCGAATGAGCAGTTCTTC.